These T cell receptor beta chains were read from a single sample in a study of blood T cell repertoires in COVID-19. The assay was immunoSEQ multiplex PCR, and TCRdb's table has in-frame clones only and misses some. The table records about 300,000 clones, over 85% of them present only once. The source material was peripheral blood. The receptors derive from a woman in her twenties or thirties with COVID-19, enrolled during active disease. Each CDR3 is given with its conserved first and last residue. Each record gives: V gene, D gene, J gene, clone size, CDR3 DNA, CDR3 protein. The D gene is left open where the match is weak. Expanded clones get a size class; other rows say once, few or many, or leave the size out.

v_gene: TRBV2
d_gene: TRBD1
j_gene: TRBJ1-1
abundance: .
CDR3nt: TGTGCCACCGAGGAAACCGGGACAGGGACTGAAGCTTTCTTT
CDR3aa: CATEETGTGTEAFF

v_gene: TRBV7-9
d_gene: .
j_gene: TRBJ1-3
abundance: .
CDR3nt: TGTGCCAGCAGCTACCCGGGGGGTCGTGGAAACACCATATATTTT
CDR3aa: CASSYPGGRGNTIYF

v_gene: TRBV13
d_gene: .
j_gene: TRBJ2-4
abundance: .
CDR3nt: TGTGCCAGCAGCATAATCGGGGGGCCGGCCAAAAACATTCAGTACTTC
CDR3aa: CASSIIGGPAKNIQYF

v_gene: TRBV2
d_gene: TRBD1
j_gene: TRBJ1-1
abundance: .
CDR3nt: TGTGCCAGCAGCCGACAGGGTGGGTGGAACACTGAAGCTTTCTTT
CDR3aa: CASSRQGGWNTEAFF

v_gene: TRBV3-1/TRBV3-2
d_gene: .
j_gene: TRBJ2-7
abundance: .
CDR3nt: TGTGCCAGCAGCCAAGATATAGGAGGGTACGAGCAGTACTTC
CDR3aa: CASSQDIGGYEQYF

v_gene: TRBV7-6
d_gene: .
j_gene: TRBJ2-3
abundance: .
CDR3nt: TGTGCCAGCAGCTTACTGGCTGTAGCTAGCTGGGCAGATACGCAGTATTTT
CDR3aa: CASSLLAVASWADTQYF

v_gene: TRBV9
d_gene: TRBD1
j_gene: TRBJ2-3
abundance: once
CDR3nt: TGTGCCAGCAGCGCCCAGACAGGGTCAGATACGCAGTATTTT
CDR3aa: CASSAQTGSDTQYF

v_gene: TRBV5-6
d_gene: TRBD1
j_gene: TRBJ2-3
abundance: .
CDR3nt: TGTGCCAGCAGCTTGTATTGGGGGACAGGGGGCGCCCAGGATACGCAGTATTTT
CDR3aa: CASSLYWGTGGAQDTQYF

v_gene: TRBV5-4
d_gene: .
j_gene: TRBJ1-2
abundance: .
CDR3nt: TGTGCCAGCAGCAGCGGCGGACAGCTCGACTATGGCTACACCTTC
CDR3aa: CASSSGGQLDYGYTF

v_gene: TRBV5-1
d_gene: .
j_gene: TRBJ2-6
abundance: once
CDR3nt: TGCGCCAGCAGCTTGTTTCCTGCTGGGGCCAACGTCCTGACTTTC
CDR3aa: CASSLFPAGANVLTF

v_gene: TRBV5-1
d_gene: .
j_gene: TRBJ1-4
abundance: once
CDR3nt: TGCGCCAGCAGCTTGACTGGGACTGCAACTAATGAAAAACTGTTTTTT
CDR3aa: CASSLTGTATNEKLFF

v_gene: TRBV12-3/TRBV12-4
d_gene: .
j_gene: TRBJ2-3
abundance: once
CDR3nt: TGTGCCAGCAGCCCCCAGTGGACAGATACGCAGTATTTT
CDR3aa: CASSPQWTDTQYF

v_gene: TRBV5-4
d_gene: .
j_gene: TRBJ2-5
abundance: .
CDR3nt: TGTGCCAGCAGCTTGGCTGTCCAGGAGGGGGAGACCCAGTACTTC
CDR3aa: CASSLAVQEGETQYF

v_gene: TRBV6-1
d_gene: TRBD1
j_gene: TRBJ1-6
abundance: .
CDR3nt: TGTGCCAGCAGTGAAGCGACAGGGGGCAATTCACCCCTCCACTTT
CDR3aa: CASSEATGGNSPLHF

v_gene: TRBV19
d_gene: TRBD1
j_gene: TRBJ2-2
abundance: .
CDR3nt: TGTGCCAGTAGCCCTGGGACAGCGAACACCGGGGAGCTGTTTTTT
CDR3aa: CASSPGTANTGELFF

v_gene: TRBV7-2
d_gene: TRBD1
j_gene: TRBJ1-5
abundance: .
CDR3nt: TGTGCCAGCAGCCCACTGTCCACAGGGGATCAGCCCCAGCATTTT
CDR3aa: CASSPLSTGDQPQHF

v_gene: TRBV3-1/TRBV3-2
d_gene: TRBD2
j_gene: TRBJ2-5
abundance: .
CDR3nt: TGTGCCAGCTCCGGGACTAGCGGTCAAGAGACCCAGTACTTC
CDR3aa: CASSGTSGQETQYF

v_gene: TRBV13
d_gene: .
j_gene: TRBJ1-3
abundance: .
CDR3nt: TGTGCCAGCAGCTTAGCCAGGGGTGACACCATATATTTT
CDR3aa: CASSLARGDTIYF

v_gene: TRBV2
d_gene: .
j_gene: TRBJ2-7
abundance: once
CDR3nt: TGTGCCAGCAGTGACGGGGTTAACGAGCAGTACTTC
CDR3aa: CASSDGVNEQYF

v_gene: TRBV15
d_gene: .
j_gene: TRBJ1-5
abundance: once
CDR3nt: TGTGCCACCAGCAGAGAGCGAAGGGGGACCAATCAGCCCCAGCATTTT
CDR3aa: CATSRERRGTNQPQHF

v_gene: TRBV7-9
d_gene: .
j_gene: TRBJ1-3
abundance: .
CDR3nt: TGTGCCAGCAGCTTAGCGGCGGTAGACACCATATATTTT
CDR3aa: CASSLAAVDTIYF

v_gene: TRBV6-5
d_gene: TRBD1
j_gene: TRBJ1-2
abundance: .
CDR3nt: TGTGCCAGCAGTTACTCCGGGACAGGGTTCTACACCTTC
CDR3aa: CASSYSGTGFYTF

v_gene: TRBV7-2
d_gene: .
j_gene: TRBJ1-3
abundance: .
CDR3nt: TGTGCCAGCAGCTCTGCAGGGTACGGAAACACCATATATTTT
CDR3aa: CASSSAGYGNTIYF

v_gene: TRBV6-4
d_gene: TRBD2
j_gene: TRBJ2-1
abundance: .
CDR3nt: TGTGCCAGCAGTGACCAACCCCTTCTAGCGGGGGGGAAAGATGAGCAGTTCTTC
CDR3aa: CASSDQPLLAGGKDEQFF

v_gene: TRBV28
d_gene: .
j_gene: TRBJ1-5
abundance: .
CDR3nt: TGTGCCAGCAGAGTAGGGACTCCTAGCAATCAGCCCCAGCATTTT
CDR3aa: CASRVGTPSNQPQHF

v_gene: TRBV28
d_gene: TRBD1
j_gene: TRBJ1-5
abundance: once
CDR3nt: TGTGCCAGCAGTACACCCGGACAGGGCCATAATCAGCCCCAGCATTTT
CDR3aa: CASSTPGQGHNQPQHF

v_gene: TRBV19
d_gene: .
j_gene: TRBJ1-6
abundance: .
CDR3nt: TGTGCCAGTAGTAGCTTAGGACAAGGGGTAGGTTCACCCCTCCACTTT
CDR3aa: CASSSLGQGVGSPLHF

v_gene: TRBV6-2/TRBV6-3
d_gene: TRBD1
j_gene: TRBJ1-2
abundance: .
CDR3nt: TGTGCCAGCAGTCGCGGACAGGGCTATGGCTACACCTTC
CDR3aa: CASSRGQGYGYTF

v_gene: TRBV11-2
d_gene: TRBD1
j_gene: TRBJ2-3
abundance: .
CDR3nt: TGTGCCAGCAGCTTCAGGGGGCGCAATCCAGATACGCAGTATTTT
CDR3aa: CASSFRGRNPDTQYF

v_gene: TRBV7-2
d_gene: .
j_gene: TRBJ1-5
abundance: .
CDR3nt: TGTGCCAGCAGCGAAGAGGTCGGTAGATATCAGCCCCAGCATTTT
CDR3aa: CASSEEVGRYQPQHF

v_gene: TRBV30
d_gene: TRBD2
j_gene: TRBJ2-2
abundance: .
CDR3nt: TGTGCCTGGCGCCGGGGAGGGGAGGCCGGGGAGCTGTTTTTT
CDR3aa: CAWRRGGEAGELFF

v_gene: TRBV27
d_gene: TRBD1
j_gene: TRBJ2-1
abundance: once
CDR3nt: TGTGCCAGCAGTTTATACCACAGGGGGCGATACAATGAGCAGTTCTTC
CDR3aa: CASSLYHRGRYNEQFF

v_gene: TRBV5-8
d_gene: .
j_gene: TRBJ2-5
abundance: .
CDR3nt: TGTGCCAGCAGCTTGGTTGCAGGGGCTCAAGAGACCCAGTACTTC
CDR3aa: CASSLVAGAQETQYF

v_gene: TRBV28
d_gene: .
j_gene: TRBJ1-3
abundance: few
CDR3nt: TGTGCCAGCAGTCCCACAGGGCGCAGAAACACCATATATTTT
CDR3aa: CASSPTGRRNTIYF

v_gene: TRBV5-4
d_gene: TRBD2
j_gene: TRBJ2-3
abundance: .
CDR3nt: TGTGCCAGCAGACCTCTAGCGGCTAGCACAGATACGCAGTATTTT
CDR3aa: CASRPLAASTDTQYF

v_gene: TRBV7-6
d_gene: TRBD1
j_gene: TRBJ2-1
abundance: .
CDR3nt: TGTGCCAGCAGCTTAGCGACAGGGAGCTCCTACAATGAGCAGTTCTTC
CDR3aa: CASSLATGSSYNEQFF

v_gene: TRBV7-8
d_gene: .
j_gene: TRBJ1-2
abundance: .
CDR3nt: TGTGCCAGCAGCTCTACGGGGGGGGTCCGATCTAACTATGGCTACACCTTC
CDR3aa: CASSSTGGVRSNYGYTF

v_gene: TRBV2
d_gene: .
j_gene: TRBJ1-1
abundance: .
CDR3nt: TGTGCCAGGGGGATGGGGCCCACTGAAGCTTTCTTT
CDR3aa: CARGMGPTEAFF

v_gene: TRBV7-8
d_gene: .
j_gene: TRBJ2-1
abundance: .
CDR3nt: TGTGCCAGCAGCCGGACAGCCTCCTACAATGAGCAGTTCTTC
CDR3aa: CASSRTASYNEQFF

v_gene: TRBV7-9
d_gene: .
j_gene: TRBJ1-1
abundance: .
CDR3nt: TGTGCCAGCAGCTTAGGTGTGGGGAGGGGGACTGAAGCTTTCTTT
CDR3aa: CASSLGVGRGTEAFF

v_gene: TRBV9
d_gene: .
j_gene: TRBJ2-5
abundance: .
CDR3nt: TGTGCCAGCAGCCCTAGACAGGTCCACCAAGAGACCCAGTACTTC
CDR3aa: CASSPRQVHQETQYF